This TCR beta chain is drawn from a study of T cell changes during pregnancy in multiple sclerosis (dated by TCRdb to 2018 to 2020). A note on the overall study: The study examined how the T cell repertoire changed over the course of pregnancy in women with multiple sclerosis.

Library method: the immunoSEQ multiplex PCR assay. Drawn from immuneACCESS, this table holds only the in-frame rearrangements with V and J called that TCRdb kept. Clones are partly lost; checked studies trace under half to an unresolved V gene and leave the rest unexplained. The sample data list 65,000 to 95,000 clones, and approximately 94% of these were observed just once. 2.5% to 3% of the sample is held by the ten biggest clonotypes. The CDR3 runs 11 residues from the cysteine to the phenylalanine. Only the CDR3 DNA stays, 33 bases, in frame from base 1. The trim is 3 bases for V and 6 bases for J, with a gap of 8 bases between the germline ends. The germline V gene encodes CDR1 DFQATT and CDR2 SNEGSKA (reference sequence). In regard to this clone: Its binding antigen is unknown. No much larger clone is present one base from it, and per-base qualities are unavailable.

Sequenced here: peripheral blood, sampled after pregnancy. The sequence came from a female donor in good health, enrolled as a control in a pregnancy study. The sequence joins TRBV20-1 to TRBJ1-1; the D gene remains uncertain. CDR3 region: CSASRFAEAFF. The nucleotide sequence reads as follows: TGCAGTGCTAGCAGATTTGCTGAAGCTTTCTTT.